The TCR beta chain under discussion was sequenced for a study of blood T cell repertoires in COVID-19. Germline V gene data show CDR1 as WNHNN and CDR2 as SYGVQD (reference sequence). The CDR3 is 13 amino acids. The V end lost 6 bases, the J end lost 1 base, and 9 bases lay between the germline ends. Here immunoSEQ multiplex PCR was the method, and the copy in TCRdb shows in-frame clones only, minus some. The sample has approximately 130,000 clones; around 86% are singletons. In its sample, this clone was seen once. Sequenced material: PBMCs or T cells enriched from blood (not recorded which). The TCR sequence derives from a man younger than 40 who had recovered from COVID-19. The chain recombines TRBV10-1 with TRBJ1-1; a possible D gene is TRBD1 (5 bases). The CDR3 here is CASRVGENTEAFF. The CDR3 bases are TGCGCCAGCAGGGTAGGGGAGAACACTGAAGCTTTCTTT.